The entry below describes one TCR beta chain. Its antigen remains unknown. CDR3 length: 16 amino acids. Per germline, CDR1 SQVTM and CDR2 ANQGSEA. The germline V and J ends were trimmed by 6 bases and 0 bases, with 18 bases remaining between them. The source of the sample is a study of shared clonotypes between healthy human individuals. The study, taken as a whole, reports: Among donors, the sharing of clonotypes was expected to be influenced by sequencing depth.

The protocol was immunoSEQ multiplex PCR, while the TCRdb copy is restricted to in-frame clones and leaves out a portion. The sample consists of about 510,000 clones, about four fifths of them appearing once. What was sequenced was PBMCs. The sequence was collected from a woman aged 40 to 50 in good health. Some clones in this sample may be carry-over from other donors' samples. V gene TRBV29-1 combines with J gene TRBJ2-1, with TRBD2 as a possible D gene (7 bases). The CDR3 spells CSVARPRGASYNEQFF. In DNA form, the CDR3 reads TGCAGCGTCGCCCGACCCCGGGGGGCCTCCTACAATGAGCAGTTCTTC.